The rows below give T cell receptor beta chains drawn from one sample of a study of cytomegalovirus exposure and HLA in healthy donors. Here immunoSEQ multiplex PCR was the method, and the copy in TCRdb shows in-frame clones only, minus some. Here the sample spans fewer than 150,000 clones, approximately 71% being singletons. The material sequenced was PBMCs. The source is a man aged 25-45 years in good health and CMV-seronegative. The CDR3 runs from the conserved cysteine through the conserved F or W. Each record gives: clone size, V gene, J gene, D gene, CDR3 DNA, CDR3 protein. The D gene is left open where the match is weak. Size is stated for part of the rows, as once, few or many counts, or as a class when the clone is expanded.

clone size: few
V gene: TRBV30
J gene: TRBJ1-1
D gene: -
CDR3 DNA: TGTGCCTGTGACAGGATGAACACTGAAGCTTTCTTT
CDR3 protein: CACDRMNTEAFF

clone size: -
V gene: TRBV5-4
J gene: TRBJ2-5
D gene: -
CDR3 DNA: TGTGCCAGCAGCCCGGGACATCTAATCCAAGAGACCCAGTACTTC
CDR3 protein: CASSPGHLIQETQYF

clone size: -
V gene: TRBV10-2
J gene: TRBJ2-7
D gene: -
CDR3 DNA: TGCGCCAGCAGTAATCTGGGGGCTGGAACTGGTTGGCAGTACTTC
CDR3 protein: CASSNLGAGTGWQYF

clone size: -
V gene: TRBV27
J gene: TRBJ2-7
D gene: TRBD1
CDR3 DNA: TGTGCCAGCAGCCCGGGGACAGGGGGTTTCTCCTACGAGCAGTACTTC
CDR3 protein: CASSPGTGGFSYEQYF

clone size: -
V gene: TRBV11-1
J gene: TRBJ2-7
D gene: TRBD2
CDR3 DNA: TGTGCCAGCAGCTTCAGGACTAGCGGGCGATGGTACGAGCAGTACTTC
CDR3 protein: CASSFRTSGRWYEQYF

clone size: -
V gene: TRBV13
J gene: TRBJ2-7
D gene: TRBD1
CDR3 DNA: TGTGCCAGCACGGGACAGGGGTCTTTCGAGCAGTACTTC
CDR3 protein: CASTGQGSFEQYF

clone size: few
V gene: TRBV7-9
J gene: TRBJ2-5
D gene: -
CDR3 DNA: TGTGCCAGCAGCTTAACAGGGTTGGAGACCCAGTACTTC
CDR3 protein: CASSLTGLETQYF

clone size: -
V gene: TRBV5-1
J gene: TRBJ2-2
D gene: TRBD2
CDR3 DNA: TGCGCCAGCAGGGAAGGGACTAGCGGGACCGGGGAGCTGTTTTTT
CDR3 protein: CASREGTSGTGELFF

clone size: once
V gene: TRBV6-5
J gene: TRBJ1-3
D gene: TRBD1
CDR3 DNA: TGTGCCAGCAGTTACGGGACAGGGAATCGAAACACCATATATTTT
CDR3 protein: CASSYGTGNRNTIYF

clone size: -
V gene: TRBV10-3
J gene: TRBJ1-1
D gene: -
CDR3 DNA: TGTGCCATCAGTCCAGGTGGGGAGCCTGAAGCTTTCTTT
CDR3 protein: CAISPGGEPEAFF

clone size: -
V gene: TRBV7-9
J gene: TRBJ1-1
D gene: TRBD1
CDR3 DNA: TGTGCCAGCAGCCCCCTCAGGGGGGCCAGAGATTTGAACACTGAAGCTTTCTTT
CDR3 protein: CASSPLRGARDLNTEAFF